A selection of T cell receptor beta chains follows, all from one sample in a study of response to subunit inactivated influenza vaccine. TCRdb reprocessed the RT-PCR reads with MiXCR, giving one entry per CDR3 protein. Here the sample spans more than 700,000 distinct CDR3 sequences, approximately 21% being singletons. Sequencing used PBMCs from blood, obtained about 5 days after vaccination. Receptor source: a man aged 45-65 years who received an inactivated influenza vaccine. Both conserved end residues are trimmed from each CDR3.

J: TRBJ2-3; V: TRBV12-3/TRBV12-4; CDR3: ASSPGWGSGREDTQY
J: TRBJ2-1; V: TRBV4-3; CDR3: ASSPQGALAYNEQF
J: TRBJ2-2; V: TRBV5-1; CDR3: ASTLEPPNTGELF
J: TRBJ2-3; V: TRBV4-2; CDR3: ASSQDRFDGGSTDTQY
J: TRBJ1-1; V: TRBV20-1; CDR3: SAREQGAPGTEAF
J: TRBJ2-5; V: TRBV9; CDR3: ASSGTWTGQETQY
J: TRBJ2-7; V: TRBV6-2/TRBV6-3; CDR3: ASKITSGKGYEQY
J: TRBJ2-3; V: TRBV7-9; CDR3: ASSYRDSLTDTQY
J: TRBJ2-5; V: TRBV7-9; CDR3: ASSPETGKETQY
J: TRBJ1-6; V: TRBV3-1; CDR3: ASSFYTGGNSPLH
J: TRBJ1-2; V: TRBV29-1; CDR3: SVRDRDEGYT
J: TRBJ2-3; V: TRBV11-3; CDR3: ASSDGFPTDTQY
J: TRBJ2-1; V: TRBV20-1; CDR3: SAESSGSSYNEQF
J: TRBJ1-4; V: TRBV5-1; CDR3: ASSLSGGEGEKLF
J: TRBJ2-1; V: TRBV7-9; CDR3: ASSLYRAEQF
J: TRBJ2-5; V: TRBV10-3; CDR3: AISGGKQETQY
J: TRBJ1-1; V: TRBV5-1; CDR3: ASSLEFSAPEAF
J: TRBJ1-1; V: TRBV7-9; CDR3: ASSAPGQVAF
J: TRBJ2-3; V: TRBV20-1; CDR3: SARGTVTDTQY
J: TRBJ2-7; V: TRBV11-2; CDR3: ASSLPGLAGASSYEQY
J: TRBJ2-1; V: TRBV20-1; CDR3: SVTQRGGQGYNEQF
J: TRBJ2-5; V: TRBV12-3/TRBV12-4; CDR3: ASGIRTSDTQY
J: TRBJ2-1; V: TRBV4-3; CDR3: ASSQERPLSGDPNNEQF
J: TRBJ2-7; V: TRBV20-1; CDR3: SAQEALAGGGDEQY
J: TRBJ1-1; V: TRBV7-2; CDR3: ASSLNPVRTEAF
J: TRBJ1-5; V: TRBV12-3/TRBV12-4; CDR3: ASSSRQGDQPQH
J: TRBJ2-1; V: TRBV10-1; CDR3: ASSAGGSSYNEQF
J: TRBJ2-3; V: TRBV5-1; CDR3: ASSLRDYTDTQY
J: TRBJ2-2; V: TRBV9; CDR3: ASSVGIANTGELF
J: TRBJ2-7; V: TRBV10-2; CDR3: ASSEIGLRAEQY
J: TRBJ2-1; V: TRBV20-1; CDR3: SAREGSSYNEQF
J: TRBJ2-3; V: TRBV29-1; CDR3: SVETTDTQY
J: TRBJ2-6; V: TRBV4-1; CDR3: ASSQNFFSGANVLT
J: TRBJ2-1; V: TRBV12-3/TRBV12-4; CDR3: ASRTGNEQF
J: TRBJ2-7; V: TRBV20-1; CDR3: SASAVRGWEQY
J: TRBJ2-3; V: TRBV10-2; CDR3: ASSEWTSTYTDTQY
J: TRBJ2-5; V: TRBV12-5; CDR3: ASGLSGTTVLQETQY
J: TRBJ2-1; V: TRBV20-1; CDR3: SASTPATYNEQF
J: TRBJ1-2; V: TRBV5-1; CDR3: ASSSKGSGYT
J: TRBJ2-5; V: TRBV20-1; CDR3: SAKGLAGLETQY
J: TRBJ2-7; V: TRBV10-2; CDR3: ASSAGGASGVGTYEQY
J: TRBJ2-7; V: TRBV18; CDR3: ASSPPGQGFVAYEQY
J: TRBJ2-5; V: TRBV18; CDR3: ASSPARLRKPGQETQY